This T cell receptor (beta chain) was sequenced during a study of beta chain features in type 1 diabetes. Of the isolated RNA, all was reverse transcribed, and so the sequenced material was expressed TCRB transcripts. The data were produced by immunoSEQ multiplex PCR, yet TCRdb's version contains in-frame clones alone and is incomplete. The sample lists roughly 240,000 clones, 12% to 15% occurring once. In its sample, this clone was seen a few times. What it recognizes is unknown. The collection from each donor was one heparinised blood draw averaging roughly 100 mL. Central memory, naive, regulatory and stem cell-like memory CD4+ cells were sorted by CD45RO/CCR7/CD25/CD127/CD95/CD27. Study-level findings and limits: Comparison showed that naive, central memory and Treg TCRB repertoires appeared more similar among patients than among healthy donors.

Germline loops: CDR1 SQVTM, CDR2 ANQGSEA. The V gene lost 3 bases and the J gene lost 8 bases, with 8 bases spanning the gap. CDR3 size: 11 residues. The specimen sequenced was naive CD4+ T cells from blood. The TCR sequence derives from a woman aged 40 to 55 in good health. The chain joins TRBV29-1 to TRBJ2-1; no reliable D call. This chain's CDR3 is CSVDRGYEQFF. In DNA form, the CDR3 reads TGCAGCGTTGATCGCGGTTATGAGCAGTTCTTC.